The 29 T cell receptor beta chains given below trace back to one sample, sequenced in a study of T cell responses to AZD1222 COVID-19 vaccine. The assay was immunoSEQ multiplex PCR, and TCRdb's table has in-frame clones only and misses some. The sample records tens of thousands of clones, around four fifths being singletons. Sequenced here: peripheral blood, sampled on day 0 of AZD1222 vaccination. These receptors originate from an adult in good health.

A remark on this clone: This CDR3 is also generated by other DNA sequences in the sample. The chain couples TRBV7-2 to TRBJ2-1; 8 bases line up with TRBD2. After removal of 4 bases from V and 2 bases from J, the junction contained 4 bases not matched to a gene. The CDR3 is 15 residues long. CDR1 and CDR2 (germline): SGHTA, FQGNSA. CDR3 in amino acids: CASSSTSGPYNEQFF. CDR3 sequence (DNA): TGTGCCAGCAGCTCTACTAGCGGCCCCTACAATGAGCAGTTCTTC.

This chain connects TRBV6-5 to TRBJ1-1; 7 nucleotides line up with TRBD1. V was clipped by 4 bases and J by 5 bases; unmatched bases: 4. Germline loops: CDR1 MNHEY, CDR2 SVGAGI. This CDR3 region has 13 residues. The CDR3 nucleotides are TGTGCCAGCAGTTGGGGACAGAGAACTGAAGCTTTCTTT. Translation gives CASSWGQRTEAFF.

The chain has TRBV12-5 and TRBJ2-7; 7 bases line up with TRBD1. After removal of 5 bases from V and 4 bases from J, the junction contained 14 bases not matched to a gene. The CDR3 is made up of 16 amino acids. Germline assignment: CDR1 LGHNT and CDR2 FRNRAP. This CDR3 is CASGPPATGSVYEQYF. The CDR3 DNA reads TGTGCTAGTGGTCCCCCGGCGACAGGGAGCGTTTACGAGCAGTACTTC.

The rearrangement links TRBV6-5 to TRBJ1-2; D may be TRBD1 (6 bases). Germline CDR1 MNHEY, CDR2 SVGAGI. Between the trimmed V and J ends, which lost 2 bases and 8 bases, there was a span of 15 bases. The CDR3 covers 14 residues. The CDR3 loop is CASSYRNTGSGYTF. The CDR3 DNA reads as TGTGCCAGCAGTTACCGGAATACAGGGAGCGGCTACACCTTC.

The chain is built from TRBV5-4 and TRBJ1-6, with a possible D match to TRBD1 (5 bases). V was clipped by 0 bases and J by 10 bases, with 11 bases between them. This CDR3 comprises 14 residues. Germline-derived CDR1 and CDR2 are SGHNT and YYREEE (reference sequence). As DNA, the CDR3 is TGTGCCAGCAGCTTGGCGGCAGGGAACTCACCCCTCCACTTT. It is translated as CASSLAAGNSPLHF.

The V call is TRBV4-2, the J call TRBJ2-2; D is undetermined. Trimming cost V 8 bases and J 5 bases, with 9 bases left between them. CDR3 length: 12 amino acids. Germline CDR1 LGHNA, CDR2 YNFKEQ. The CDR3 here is CASSLTTGELFF. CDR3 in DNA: TGTGCCAGCTCCCTTACTACCGGGGAGCTGTTTTTT.

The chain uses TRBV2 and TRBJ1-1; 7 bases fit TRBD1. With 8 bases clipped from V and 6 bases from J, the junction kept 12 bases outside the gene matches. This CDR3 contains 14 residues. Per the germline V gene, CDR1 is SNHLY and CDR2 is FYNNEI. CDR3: CASLEQGRGAEAFF. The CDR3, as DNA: TGTGCCAGCTTGGAACAGGGGAGGGGGGCTGAAGCTTTCTTT.

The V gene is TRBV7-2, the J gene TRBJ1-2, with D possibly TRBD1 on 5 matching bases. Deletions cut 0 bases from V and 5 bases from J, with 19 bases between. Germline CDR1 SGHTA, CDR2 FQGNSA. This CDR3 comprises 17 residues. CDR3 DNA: TGTGCCAGCAGCTTAGCCTCCGGGACCGACTTAGGTTATGGCTACACCTTC. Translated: CASSLASGTDLGYGYTF.

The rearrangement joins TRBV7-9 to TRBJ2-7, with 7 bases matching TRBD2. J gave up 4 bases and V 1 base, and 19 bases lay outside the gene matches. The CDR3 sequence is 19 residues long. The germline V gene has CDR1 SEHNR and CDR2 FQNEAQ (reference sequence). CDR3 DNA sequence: TGTGCCAGCAGCTTAGTCGGGGGATCAAGCGGGACTCGGCCTTACGAGCAGTACTTC. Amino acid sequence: CASSLVGGSSGTRPYEQYF.

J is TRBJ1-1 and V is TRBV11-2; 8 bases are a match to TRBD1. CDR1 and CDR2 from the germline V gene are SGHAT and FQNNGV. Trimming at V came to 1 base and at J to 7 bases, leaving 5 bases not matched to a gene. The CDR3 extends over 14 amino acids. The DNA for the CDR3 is TGTGCCAGCAGCTTAGGGACGACAGGGGATGAAGCTTTCTTT. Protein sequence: CASSLGTTGDEAFF. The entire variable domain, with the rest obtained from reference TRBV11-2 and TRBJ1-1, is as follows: EAGVAQSPRYKIIEKRQSVAFWCNPISGHATLYWYQQILGQGPKLLIQFQNNGVVDDSQLPKDRFSAERLKGVDSTLKIQPAKLEDSAVYLCASSLGTTGDEAFFGQGTRLTVV.

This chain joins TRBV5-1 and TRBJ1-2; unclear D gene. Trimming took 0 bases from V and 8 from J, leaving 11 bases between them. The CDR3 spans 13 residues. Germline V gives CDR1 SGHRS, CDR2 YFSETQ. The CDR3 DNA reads TGCGCCAGCAGCTTGGACAGCCCCCGGGGCTACACCTTC. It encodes CASSLDSPRGYTF.

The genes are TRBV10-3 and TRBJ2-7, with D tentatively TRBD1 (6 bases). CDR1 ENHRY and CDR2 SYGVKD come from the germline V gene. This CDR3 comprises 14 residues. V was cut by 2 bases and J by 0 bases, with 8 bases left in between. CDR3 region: CAISEVDSSYEQYF. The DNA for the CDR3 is TGTGCCATCAGTGAGGTGGACAGCTCCTACGAGCAGTACTTC.

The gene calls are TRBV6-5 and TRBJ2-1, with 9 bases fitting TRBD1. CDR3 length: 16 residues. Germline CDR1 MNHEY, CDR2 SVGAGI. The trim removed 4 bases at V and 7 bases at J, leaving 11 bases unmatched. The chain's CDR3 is CASSSPSGTGRNEQFF. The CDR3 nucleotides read TGTGCCAGCAGTTCCCCTTCCGGGACAGGGAGGAATGAGCAGTTCTTC.

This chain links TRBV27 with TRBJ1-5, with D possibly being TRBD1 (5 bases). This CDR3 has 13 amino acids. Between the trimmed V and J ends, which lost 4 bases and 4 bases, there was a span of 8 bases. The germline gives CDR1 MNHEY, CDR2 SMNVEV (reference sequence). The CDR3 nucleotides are TGTGCCAGCAGTTCCAGGGTAAATCAGCCCCAGCATTTT. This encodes CASSSRVNQPQHF.

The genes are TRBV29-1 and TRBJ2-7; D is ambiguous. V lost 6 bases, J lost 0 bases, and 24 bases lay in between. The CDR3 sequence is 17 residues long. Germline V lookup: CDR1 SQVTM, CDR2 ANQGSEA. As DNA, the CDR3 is TGCAGCGTGTCAACCGTTGGCTCCGTGAGGAGCTCCTACGAGCAGTACTTC. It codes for CSVSTVGSVRSSYEQYF.

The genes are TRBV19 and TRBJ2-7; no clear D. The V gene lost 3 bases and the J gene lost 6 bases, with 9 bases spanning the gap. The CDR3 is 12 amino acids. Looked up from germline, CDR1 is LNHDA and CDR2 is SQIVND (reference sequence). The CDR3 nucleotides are TGTGCCAGTAGTATTGGGGTCGGCGAGCAGTACTTC. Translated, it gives CASSIGVGEQYF.

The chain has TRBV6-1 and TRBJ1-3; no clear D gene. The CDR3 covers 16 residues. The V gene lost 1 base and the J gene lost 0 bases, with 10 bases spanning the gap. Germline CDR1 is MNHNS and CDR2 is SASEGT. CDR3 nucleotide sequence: TGTGCCAGCAGTGAAGTCCTCACAAGCTCTGGAAACACCATATATTTT. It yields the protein CASSEVLTSSGNTIYF.

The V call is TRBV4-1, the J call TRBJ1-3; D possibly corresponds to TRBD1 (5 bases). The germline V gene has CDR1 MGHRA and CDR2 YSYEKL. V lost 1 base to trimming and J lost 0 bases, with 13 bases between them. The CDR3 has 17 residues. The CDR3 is CASSQGNQGLSGNTIYF. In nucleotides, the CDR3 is TGCGCCAGCAGCCAAGGCAACCAGGGACTCTCTGGAAACACCATATATTTT.

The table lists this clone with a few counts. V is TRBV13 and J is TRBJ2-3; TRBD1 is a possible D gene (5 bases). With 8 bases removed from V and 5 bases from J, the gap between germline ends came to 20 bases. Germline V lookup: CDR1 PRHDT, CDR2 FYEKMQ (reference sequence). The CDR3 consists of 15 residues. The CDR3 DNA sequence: TGTGCCAGCCACTTAGGAGTAGGGGAAGGAGATACGCAGTATTTT. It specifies CASHLGVGEGDTQYF.

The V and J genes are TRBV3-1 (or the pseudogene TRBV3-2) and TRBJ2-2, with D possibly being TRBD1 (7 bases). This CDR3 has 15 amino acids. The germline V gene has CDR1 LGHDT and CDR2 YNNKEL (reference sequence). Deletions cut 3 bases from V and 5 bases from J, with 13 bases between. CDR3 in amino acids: CASSQQGGQTGELFF. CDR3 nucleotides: TGTGCCAGCAGCCAGCAGGGGGGACAAACCGGGGAGCTGTTTTTT.

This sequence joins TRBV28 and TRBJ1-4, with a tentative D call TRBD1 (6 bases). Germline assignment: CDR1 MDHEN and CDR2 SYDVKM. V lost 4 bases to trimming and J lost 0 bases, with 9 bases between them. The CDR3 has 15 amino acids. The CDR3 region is CASSSRDTTNEKLFF. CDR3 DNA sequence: TGTGCCAGCAGTTCCCGGGACACAACTAATGAAAAACTGTTTTTT.

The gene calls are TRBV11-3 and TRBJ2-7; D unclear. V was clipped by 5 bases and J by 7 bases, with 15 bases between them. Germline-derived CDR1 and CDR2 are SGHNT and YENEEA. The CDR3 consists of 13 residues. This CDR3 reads CASSRFSTEEQYF. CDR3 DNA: TGTGCCAGCAGCCGCTTTAGCACGGAGGAGCAGTACTTC.

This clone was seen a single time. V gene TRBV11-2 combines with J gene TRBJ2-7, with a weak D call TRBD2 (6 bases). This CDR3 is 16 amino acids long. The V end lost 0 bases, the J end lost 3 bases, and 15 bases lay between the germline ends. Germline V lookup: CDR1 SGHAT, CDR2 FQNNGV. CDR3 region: CASSLDGGVPIYEQYF. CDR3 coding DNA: TGTGCCAGCAGCTTAGATGGCGGGGTTCCAATCTACGAGCAGTACTTC.

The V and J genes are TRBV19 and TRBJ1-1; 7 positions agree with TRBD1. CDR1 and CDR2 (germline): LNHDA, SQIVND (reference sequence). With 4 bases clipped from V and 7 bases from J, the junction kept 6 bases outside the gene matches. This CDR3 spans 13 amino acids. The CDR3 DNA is TGTGCCAGTAGTAAACCACAGGGGAATGAAGCTTTCTTT. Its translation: CASSKPQGNEAFF.

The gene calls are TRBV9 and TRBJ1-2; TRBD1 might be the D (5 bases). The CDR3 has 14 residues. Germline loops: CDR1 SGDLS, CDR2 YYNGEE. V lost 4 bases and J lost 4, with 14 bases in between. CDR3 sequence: CASSRQTSSYGYTF. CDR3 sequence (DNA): TGTGCCAGCAGCCGACAGACGTCGAGCTATGGCTACACCTTC.

CDR3 region: CASSQVEAVNTGELFF. The CDR3 DNA reads as TGTGCCAGCAGCCAAGTGGAGGCAGTGAACACCGGGGAGCTGTTTTTT. This chain joins TRBV3-1 (or the pseudogene TRBV3-2) and TRBJ2-2; TRBD2 might be the D (5 bases). The CDR3 totals 16 residues. Germline assignment: CDR1 LGHDT and CDR2 YNNKEL (reference sequence). V was clipped by 1 base and J by 1 base, with 10 bases between them.

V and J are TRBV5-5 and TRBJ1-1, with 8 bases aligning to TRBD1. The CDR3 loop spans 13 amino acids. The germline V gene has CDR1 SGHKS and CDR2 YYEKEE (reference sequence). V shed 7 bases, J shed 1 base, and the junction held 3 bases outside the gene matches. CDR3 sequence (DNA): TGTGCCAGCCGCGGACAGGGGAACACTGAAGCTTTCTTT. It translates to CASRGQGNTEAFF. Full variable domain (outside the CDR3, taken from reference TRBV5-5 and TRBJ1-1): DAGVTQSPTHLIKTRGQQVTLRCSPISGHKSVSWYQQVLGQGPQFIFQYYEKEERGRGNFPDRFSARQFPNYSSELNVNALLLGDSALYLCASRGQGNTEAFFGQGTRLTVV.

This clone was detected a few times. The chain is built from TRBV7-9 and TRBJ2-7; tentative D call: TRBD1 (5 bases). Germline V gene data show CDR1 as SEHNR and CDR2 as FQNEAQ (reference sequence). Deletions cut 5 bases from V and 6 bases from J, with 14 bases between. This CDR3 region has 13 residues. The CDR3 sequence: CASSAGLGLEQYF. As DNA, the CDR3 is TGTGCCAGCAGCGCAGGGCTGGGGCTCGAGCAGTACTTC. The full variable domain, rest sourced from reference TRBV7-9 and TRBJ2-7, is DTGVSQNPRHKITKRGQNVTFRCDPISEHNRLYWYRQTLGQGPEFLTYFQNEAQLEKSRLLSDRFSAERPKGSFSTLEIQRTEQGDSAMYLCASSAGLGLEQYFGPGTRLTVT.

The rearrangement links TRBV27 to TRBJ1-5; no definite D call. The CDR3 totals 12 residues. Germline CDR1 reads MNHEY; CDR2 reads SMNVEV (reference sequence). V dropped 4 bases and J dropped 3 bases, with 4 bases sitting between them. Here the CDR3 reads CASSSFNQPQHF. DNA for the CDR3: TGTGCCAGCAGTTCCTTCAATCAGCCCCAGCATTTT.